Listed below are T cell receptor beta chains from one sample, sequenced in a study of blood T cell repertoires in COVID-19. Libraries were prepared by immunoSEQ multiplex PCR; TCRdb keeps only in-frame clonotypes and omits some of them. The sample shows approximately 130,000 clones, more than 75% of them seen only once. Sequenced sample: peripheral blood. All receptors derive from a woman aged 45 to 65 who had recovered from COVID-19. Both conserved end residues are part of each CDR3. A D gene is named only where the DNA matches it firmly. Expanded clones are given a class, and other clones once, few, many or no size at all.

D,V,J,size,DNA,CDR3
TRBD1,TRBV27,TRBJ1-1,.,TGTGCCAGCAGTGTGACAGGGGGCAAGGACACTGAAGCTTTCTTT,CASSVTGGKDTEAFF
.,TRBV11-2,TRBJ1-2,.,TGTGCCAGCAGCGTCAACAGGGTGGGCAACTATGGCTACACCTTC,CASSVNRVGNYGYTF
.,TRBV7-9,TRBJ2-5,.,TGTGCCAGCGGGCGTCTGGAGACCCAGTACTTC,CASGRLETQYF
.,TRBV5-4,TRBJ1-2,.,TGTGCCAGCAGCCCAGGGAACTATGGCTACACCTTC,CASSPGNYGYTF
.,TRBV7-2,TRBJ2-5,.,TGTGCCAGCAGCTTTGGCATTCCAGAGACCCAGTACTTC,CASSFGIPETQYF
TRBD1,TRBV27,TRBJ2-1,.,TGTGCCAGCAGCCCCCCCCGCAGGACAGGGCAAGGTGAGCAGTTCTTC,CASSPPRRTGQGEQFF
.,TRBV6-1,TRBJ1-2,.,TGTGCCAGCAGTGAAGTAGGGGGTATCGGTGGCTACACCTTC,CASSEVGGIGGYTF
TRBD1,TRBV6-1,TRBJ1-2,.,TGTGCCAGCAGTGAACGCAGGGGGCAAGTGGAGGTCTATGGCTACACCTTC,CASSERRGQVEVYGYTF
.,TRBV30,TRBJ1-5,.,TGTGCCTGGAGTGTCTACAGGGGCAATCAGCCCCAGCATTTT,CAWSVYRGNQPQHF
.,TRBV18,TRBJ1-3,.,TGTGCCAGCTCACTGACAGGTGGTTCCTCTGGAAACACCATATATTTT,CASSLTGGSSGNTIYF
TRBD1,TRBV28,TRBJ1-2,once,TGTGCCAGCAGTTCGCCCGACAGGGTTAGGGGCTACACCTTC,CASSSPDRVRGYTF
.,TRBV5-8,TRBJ2-5,.,TGTGCCAGCAGCTTGTTGGGAGCGGCACAAGAGACCCAGTACTTC,CASSLLGAAQETQYF
TRBD1,TRBV27,TRBJ2-7,.,TGTGCCAGCAGTTTATCGGCGGGGACAGGGTCCCACGAGCAGTACTTC,CASSLSAGTGSHEQYF
.,TRBV27,TRBJ1-4,.,TGTGCCAGCAGCCTAAAGTCCCATAATGAAAAACTGTTTTTT,CASSLKSHNEKLFF
.,TRBV5-1,TRBJ2-5,.,TGCGCCAGCAGCCTGTCGCCGAAACAGGGAGAGACCCAGTACTTC,CASSLSPKQGETQYF
.,TRBV9,TRBJ2-2,.,TGTGCCAGCAGCGTAGCTGGGGGGGCGACCGGGGAGCTGTTTTTT,CASSVAGGATGELFF
.,TRBV12-3/TRBV12-4,TRBJ1-3,.,TGTGCCCAAAGCCCGCCTGGAAACACCATATATTTT,CAQSPPGNTIYF
.,TRBV12-3/TRBV12-4,TRBJ2-5,.,TGTGCCAGCAGCCTCCCAGAGGGAGAGACCCAGTACTTC,CASSLPEGETQYF
.,TRBV14,TRBJ1-1,.,TGTGCCAGCCGGGGTAAGAACACTGAAGCTTTCTTT,CASRGKNTEAFF
.,TRBV5-6,TRBJ1-2,.,TGTGCCAGCTTCCCTCGGGGGTGGAACTATGGCTACACCTTC,CASFPRGWNYGYTF
TRBD2,TRBV7-2,TRBJ2-3,.,TGTGCCAGCAGCTTACAAGCGGGAGCGACAGATACGCAGTATTTT,CASSLQAGATDTQYF
TRBD2,TRBV7-9,TRBJ2-3,few,TGTGCCAGCAGCCAACCGCGGGGGAGCACAGATACGCAGTATTTT,CASSQPRGSTDTQYF
TRBD1,TRBV6-6,TRBJ1-1,.,TGTGCCAGCAGGACGGGACAGGGGAGGGCTGAGGCTTTCTTT,CASRTGQGRAEAFF
.,TRBV9,TRBJ2-3,.,TGTGCCAGCAGCGTAGAACAGGGTCGCACAGATACGCAGTATTTT,CASSVEQGRTDTQYF
.,TRBV7-2,TRBJ1-1,.,TGTGCCAGCAGCCCCCGAACACAGGGCTACACTGAAGCTTTCTTT,CASSPRTQGYTEAFF
TRBD2,TRBV5-1,TRBJ2-1,.,TGCGCCAGCAGCTACGGACTAGCGGGGGGAAGCTCCTACAATGAGCAGTTCTTC,CASSYGLAGGSSYNEQFF
.,TRBV6-6,TRBJ1-2,.,TGTGCCAGCAGTTTCCCTAGGACGGACTTCGGCTATGGCTACACCTTC,CASSFPRTDFGYGYTF
.,TRBV18,TRBJ2-1,.,TGTGCCAGCTCACCACGGTTTCAGGGGTACACCTACAATGAGCAGTTCTTC,CASSPRFQGYTYNEQFF
.,TRBV7-2,TRBJ1-1,.,TGTGCCAGCAGCCCTTATAGTGAAGCTTTCTTT,CASSPYSEAFF
.,TRBV5-6,TRBJ2-5,few,TGTGCCAGCAGCTTGGGACTAGAGCGGACCCAGTACTTC,CASSLGLERTQYF
.,TRBV24-1,TRBJ1-1,.,TGTGCCACCCCAGGGAAACAAGACCCCTGCTTAGGAAGGAACACTGAAGCTTTCTTT,CATPGKQDPCLGRNTEAFF
.,TRBV9,TRBJ2-5,.,TGTGCCAGCAGCGTAGCTCCAGGAGAGACCCAGTACTTC,CASSVAPGETQYF
.,TRBV2,TRBJ1-1,.,TGTGCCAGCAGTGTACAGGGTAATGAAGCTTTCTTT,CASSVQGNEAFF
TRBD1,TRBV7-2,TRBJ1-2,.,TGTGCCAGCAGCTTACCCCCGGGACAGGACATATATGGCTACACCTTC,CASSLPPGQDIYGYTF
TRBD1,TRBV7-9,TRBJ2-1,.,TGTGCCAGCAGCTTCGACAGGGGAAGACGGGAGCAGTTCTTC,CASSFDRGRREQFF
.,TRBV23-1,TRBJ1-4,few,TGCGCCAGCAGTCAATCGCGCGGGGGGGATAATGAAAAACTGTTTTTT,CASSQSRGGDNEKLFF
.,TRBV6-5,TRBJ1-1,.,TGTGCCAGCACCGGACAGAACACTGAAGCTTTCTTT,CASTGQNTEAFF
.,TRBV4-1,TRBJ2-3,.,TGCGCCAGCAGCCAAGAAGGAGTTCGAACAGATACGCAGTATTTT,CASSQEGVRTDTQYF
TRBD1,TRBV19,TRBJ1-5,.,TGTGCCAGTAGCCCCTGGGACAGGGATTCTCCCCAGCATTTT,CASSPWDRDSPQHF
.,TRBV30,TRBJ1-6,.,TGTGCCTGGAGTGTCGGTCCAAGTAATTCACCCCTCCACTTT,CAWSVGPSNSPLHF
TRBD2,TRBV5-1,TRBJ2-1,.,TGCGCCAGCAGCTTGGCGACTAGCGGGGGCTCTAATGAGCAGTTCTTC,CASSLATSGGSNEQFF
.,TRBV11-2,TRBJ1-2,.,TGTGCCAGCAGCCCGAAACCAAGGGGTCGTAACTATGGCTACACCTTC,CASSPKPRGRNYGYTF
TRBD1,TRBV6-1,TRBJ1-3,.,TGTGCCAGCAGTGAAGTGTATACAGGGGTTCTCTCTGGAAACACCATATATTTT,CASSEVYTGVLSGNTIYF
.,TRBV30,TRBJ1-5,.,TGTGCCTGGAGTGTTAATAGCAATCAGCCCCAGCATTTT,CAWSVNSNQPQHF
TRBD2,TRBV27,TRBJ2-3,.,TGTGCCAGCTTAAACCCTGAGGGACTAGCGGGAGATCAATCAATAGGCACAGATACGCAGTATTTT,CASLNPEGLAGDQSIGTDTQYF
.,TRBV5-5,TRBJ1-6,.,TGTGCCAGCAGCTTGGCCGGACAGTCCTCCTATAATTCACCCCTCCACTTT,CASSLAGQSSYNSPLHF